This note documents a single T cell receptor beta chain sequence. Its cognate antigen is unknown. The data were obtained in a study of shared clonotypes between healthy human individuals. Study-wide context: There were three CD4 naive, three CD4 memory, two CD8 naive and one CD8 memory plates per donor. Study-level findings and limits: Non-shared clonotypes had lower generation probabilities than those shared by all four donors. Rarefaction gave evidence that sorted-subset sequencing remained incomplete despite large depth.

The germline V gene has CDR1 SQVTM and CDR2 ANQGSEA. This CDR3 contains 13 residues. Trimming cost V 7 bases and J 9 bases; bases outside gene matches: 5. Terminally differentiated effector memory CD45RA+ cells were excluded from the naive CD8 cells, which were CD45RO-negative and positively selected for CCR7. Replicate PCRs run on sorted subsets employed 200 ng DNA, roughly 30,000 T cell genomes. Only in-frame clones appear in the TCRdb table, and some are missing; sequencing was by immunoSEQ multiplex PCR. This repertoire shows 600,000 or so clones, 95% to 98% found once; its top ten account for approximately 0.3%.

The chain carries TRBV29-1 and TRBJ2-1; 14 bases align to TRBD2. The sample comprised naive CD8+ T cells sorted from blood. The sequence was collected from a young man in good health. This CDR3 reads CSALTSGRGEQFF. CDR3 sequence (DNA): TGCAGCGCCCTGACTAGCGGGAGGGGTGAGCAGTTCTTC.